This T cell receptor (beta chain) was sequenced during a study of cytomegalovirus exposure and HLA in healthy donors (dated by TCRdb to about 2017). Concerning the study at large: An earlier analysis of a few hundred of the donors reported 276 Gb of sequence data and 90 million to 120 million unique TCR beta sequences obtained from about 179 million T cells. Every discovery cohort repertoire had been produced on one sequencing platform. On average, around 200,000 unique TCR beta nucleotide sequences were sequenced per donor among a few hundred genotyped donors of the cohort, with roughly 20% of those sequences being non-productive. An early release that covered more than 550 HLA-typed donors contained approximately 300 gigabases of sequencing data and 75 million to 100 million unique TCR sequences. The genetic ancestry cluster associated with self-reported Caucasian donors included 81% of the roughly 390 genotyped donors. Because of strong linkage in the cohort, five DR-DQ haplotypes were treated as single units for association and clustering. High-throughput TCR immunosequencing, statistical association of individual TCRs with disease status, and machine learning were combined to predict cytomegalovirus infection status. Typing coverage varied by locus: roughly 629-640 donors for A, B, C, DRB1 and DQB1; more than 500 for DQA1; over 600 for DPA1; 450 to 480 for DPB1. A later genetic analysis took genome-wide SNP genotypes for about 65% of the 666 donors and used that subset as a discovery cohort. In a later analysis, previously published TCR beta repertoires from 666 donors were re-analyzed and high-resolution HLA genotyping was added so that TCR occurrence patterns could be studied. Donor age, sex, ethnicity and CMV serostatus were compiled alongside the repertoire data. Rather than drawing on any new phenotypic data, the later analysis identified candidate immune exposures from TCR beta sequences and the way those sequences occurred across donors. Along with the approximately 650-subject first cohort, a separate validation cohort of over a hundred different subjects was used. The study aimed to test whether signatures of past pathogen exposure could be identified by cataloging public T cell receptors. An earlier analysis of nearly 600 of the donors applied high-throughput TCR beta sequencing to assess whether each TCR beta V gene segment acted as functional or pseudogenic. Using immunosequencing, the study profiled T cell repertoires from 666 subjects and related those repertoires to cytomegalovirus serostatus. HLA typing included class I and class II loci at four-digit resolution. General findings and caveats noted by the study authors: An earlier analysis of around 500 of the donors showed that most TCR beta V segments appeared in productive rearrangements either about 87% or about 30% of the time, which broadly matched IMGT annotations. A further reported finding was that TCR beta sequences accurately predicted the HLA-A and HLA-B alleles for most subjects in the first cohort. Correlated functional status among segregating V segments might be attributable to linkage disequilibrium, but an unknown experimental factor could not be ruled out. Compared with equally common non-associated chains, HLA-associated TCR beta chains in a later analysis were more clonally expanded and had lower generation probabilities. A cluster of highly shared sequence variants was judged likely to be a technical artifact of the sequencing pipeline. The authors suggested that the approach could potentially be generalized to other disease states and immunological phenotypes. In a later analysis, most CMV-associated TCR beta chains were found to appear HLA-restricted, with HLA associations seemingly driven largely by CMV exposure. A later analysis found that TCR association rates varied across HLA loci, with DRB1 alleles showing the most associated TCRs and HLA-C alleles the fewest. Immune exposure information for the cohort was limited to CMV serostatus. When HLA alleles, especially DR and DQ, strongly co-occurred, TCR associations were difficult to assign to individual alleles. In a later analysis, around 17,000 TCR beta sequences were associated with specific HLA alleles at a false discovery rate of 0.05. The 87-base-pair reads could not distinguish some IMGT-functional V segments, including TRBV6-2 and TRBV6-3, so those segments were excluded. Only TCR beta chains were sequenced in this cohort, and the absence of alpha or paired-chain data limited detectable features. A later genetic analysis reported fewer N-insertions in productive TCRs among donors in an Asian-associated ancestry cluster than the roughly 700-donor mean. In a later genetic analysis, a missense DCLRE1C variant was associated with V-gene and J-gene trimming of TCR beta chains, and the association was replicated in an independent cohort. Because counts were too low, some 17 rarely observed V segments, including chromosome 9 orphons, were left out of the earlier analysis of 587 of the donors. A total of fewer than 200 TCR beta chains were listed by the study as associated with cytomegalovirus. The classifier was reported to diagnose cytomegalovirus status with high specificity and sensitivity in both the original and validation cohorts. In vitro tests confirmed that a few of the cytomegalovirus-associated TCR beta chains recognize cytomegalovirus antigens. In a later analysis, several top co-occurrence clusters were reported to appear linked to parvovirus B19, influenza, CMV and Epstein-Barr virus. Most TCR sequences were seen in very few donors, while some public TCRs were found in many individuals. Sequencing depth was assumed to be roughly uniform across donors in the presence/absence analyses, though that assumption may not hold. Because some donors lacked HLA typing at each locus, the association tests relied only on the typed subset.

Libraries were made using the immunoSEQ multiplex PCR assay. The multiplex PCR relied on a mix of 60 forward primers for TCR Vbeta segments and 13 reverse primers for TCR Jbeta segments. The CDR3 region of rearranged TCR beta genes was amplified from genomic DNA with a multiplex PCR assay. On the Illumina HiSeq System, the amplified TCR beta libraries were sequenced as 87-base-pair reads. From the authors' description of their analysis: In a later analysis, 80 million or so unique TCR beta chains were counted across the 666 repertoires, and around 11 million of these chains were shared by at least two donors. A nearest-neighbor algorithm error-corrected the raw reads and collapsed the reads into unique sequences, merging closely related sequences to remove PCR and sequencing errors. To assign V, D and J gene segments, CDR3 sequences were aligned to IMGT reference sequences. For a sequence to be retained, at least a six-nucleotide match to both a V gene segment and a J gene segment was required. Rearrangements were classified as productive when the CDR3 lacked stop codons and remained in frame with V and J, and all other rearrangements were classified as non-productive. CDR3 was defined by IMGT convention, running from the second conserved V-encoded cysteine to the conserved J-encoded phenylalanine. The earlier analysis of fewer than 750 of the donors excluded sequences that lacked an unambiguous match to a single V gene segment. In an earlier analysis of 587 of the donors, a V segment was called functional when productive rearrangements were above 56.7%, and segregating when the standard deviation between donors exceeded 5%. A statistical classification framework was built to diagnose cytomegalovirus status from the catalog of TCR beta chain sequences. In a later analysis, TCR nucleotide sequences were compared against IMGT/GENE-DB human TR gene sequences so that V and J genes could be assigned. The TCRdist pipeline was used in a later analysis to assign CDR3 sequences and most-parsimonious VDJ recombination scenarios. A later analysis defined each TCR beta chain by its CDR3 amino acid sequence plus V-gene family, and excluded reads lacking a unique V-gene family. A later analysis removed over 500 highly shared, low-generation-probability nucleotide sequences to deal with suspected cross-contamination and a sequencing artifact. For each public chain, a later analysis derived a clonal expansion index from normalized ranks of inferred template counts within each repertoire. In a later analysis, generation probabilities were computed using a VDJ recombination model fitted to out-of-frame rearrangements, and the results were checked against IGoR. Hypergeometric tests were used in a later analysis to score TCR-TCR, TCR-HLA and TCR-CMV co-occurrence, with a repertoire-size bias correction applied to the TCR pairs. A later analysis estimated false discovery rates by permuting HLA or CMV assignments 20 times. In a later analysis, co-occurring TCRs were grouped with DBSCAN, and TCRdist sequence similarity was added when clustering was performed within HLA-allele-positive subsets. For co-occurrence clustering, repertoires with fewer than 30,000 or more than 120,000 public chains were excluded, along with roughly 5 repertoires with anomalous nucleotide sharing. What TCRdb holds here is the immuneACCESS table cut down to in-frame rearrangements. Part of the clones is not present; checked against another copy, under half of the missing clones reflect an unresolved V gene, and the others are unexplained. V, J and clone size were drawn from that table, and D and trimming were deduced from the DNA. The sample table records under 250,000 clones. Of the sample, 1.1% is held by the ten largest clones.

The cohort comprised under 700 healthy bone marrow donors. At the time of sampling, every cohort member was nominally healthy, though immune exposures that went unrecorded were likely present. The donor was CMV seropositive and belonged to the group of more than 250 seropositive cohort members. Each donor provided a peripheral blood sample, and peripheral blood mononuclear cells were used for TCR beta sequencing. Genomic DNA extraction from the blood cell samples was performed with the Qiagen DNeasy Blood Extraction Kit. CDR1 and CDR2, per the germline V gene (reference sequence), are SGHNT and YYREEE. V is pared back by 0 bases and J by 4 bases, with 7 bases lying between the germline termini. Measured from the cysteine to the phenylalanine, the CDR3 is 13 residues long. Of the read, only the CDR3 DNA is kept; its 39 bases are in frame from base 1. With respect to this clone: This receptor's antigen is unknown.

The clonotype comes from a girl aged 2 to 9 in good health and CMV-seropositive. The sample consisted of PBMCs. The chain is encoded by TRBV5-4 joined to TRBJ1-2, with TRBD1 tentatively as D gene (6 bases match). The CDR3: CASSLGDTYGYTF. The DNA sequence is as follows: TGTGCCAGCAGCTTGGGGGACACCTATGGCTACACCTTC. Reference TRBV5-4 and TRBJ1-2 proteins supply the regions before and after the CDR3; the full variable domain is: ETGVTQSPTHLIKTRGQQVTLRCSSQSGHNTVSWYQQALGQGPQFIFQYYREEENGRGNFPPRFSGLQFPNYSSELNVNALELDDSALYLCASSLGDTYGYTFGSGTRLTVV.